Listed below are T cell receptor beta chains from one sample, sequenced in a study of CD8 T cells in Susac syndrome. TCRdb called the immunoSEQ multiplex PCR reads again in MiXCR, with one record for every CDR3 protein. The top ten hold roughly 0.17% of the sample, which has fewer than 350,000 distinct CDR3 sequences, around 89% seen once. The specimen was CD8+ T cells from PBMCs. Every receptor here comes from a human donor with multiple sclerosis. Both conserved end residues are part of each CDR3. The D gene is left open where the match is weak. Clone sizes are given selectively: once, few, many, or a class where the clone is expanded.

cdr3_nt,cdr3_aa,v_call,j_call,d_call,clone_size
TGCAGTGCTAGTAGAGTTGCCGGGACTAGTAACAATGAGCAGTTCTTC,CSASRVAGTSNNEQFF,TRBV20-1,TRBJ2-1,TRBD2,NA
TGTGCCAGTAGAACAGGCCCCGGGGAGCTGTTTTTT,CASRTGPGELFF,TRBV19,TRBJ2-2,NA,few
TGTGCCAGCAGCCCCGGGACAGGGGGCGAAAAACTGTTTTTT,CASSPGTGGEKLFF,TRBV28,TRBJ1-4,TRBD1,NA
TGTGCCAGCAGCCAAGATATTGGGAACACCGGGGAGCTGTTTTTT,CASSQDIGNTGELFF,TRBV3-1,TRBJ2-2,NA,NA
TGTGCCAGCAGCTTATTCGCAGGGGCGAACACCGGGGAGCTGTTTTTT,CASSLFAGANTGELFF,TRBV7-2,TRBJ2-2,NA,NA
TGTGCCAGCAGCATCACGGACCGCAATGAGCAGTTCTTC,CASSITDRNEQFF,TRBV13,TRBJ2-1,NA,NA
TGTGCCAGTGGAGAACTTGGTTCTTCAGAGACCCAGTACTTC,CASGELGSSETQYF,TRBV19,TRBJ2-5,NA,NA
TGTGCCAGCAGCAGAGGGGAGAACACTGAAGCTTTCTTT,CASSRGENTEAFF,TRBV7-6,TRBJ1-1,NA,once
TGCAGCGACGGACTAGCGGGAGATGAGCAGTTCTTC,CSDGLAGDEQFF,TRBV29-1,TRBJ2-1,TRBD2,NA
TGTGCCAGCAGACAGGGTGGTGAGCAGTACTTC,CASRQGGEQYF,TRBV7-9,TRBJ2-7,NA,NA
TGTGCCTGGAGCGAAGATAATGAGCAGTTCTTC,CAWSEDNEQFF,TRBV30,TRBJ2-1,NA,NA
TGTGCCAGCAGTTTATCTACGGGGGGCTTCGACGAGCAGTACTTC,CASSLSTGGFDEQYF,TRBV27,TRBJ2-7,NA,NA
TGCGCCACATCCCCACTGAGCGGCTCCTACAATGAGCAGTTCTTC,CATSPLSGSYNEQFF,TRBV10-2,TRBJ2-1,NA,NA
TGTGCCAGCAGCGTAGCTCGAGGGGCTCAGGCTTTCTTT,CASSVARGAQAFF,TRBV9,TRBJ1-1,NA,NA
TGTGCCAGCAGCCATAACTTCCCCCTAGGCGGGGGGGCACAGGATACGCAGTATTTT,CASSHNFPLGGGAQDTQYF,TRBV4-2,TRBJ2-3,TRBD2,NA
TGCAGTGCTAGCTTCGAGGGGGGAATCGATGGCTACACCTTC,CSASFEGGIDGYTF,TRBV20-1,TRBJ1-2,NA,once
TGTGCCACCAGCGGATCATCCGGGACAGCGTATAGCAATCAGCCCCAGCATTTT,CATSGSSGTAYSNQPQHF,TRBV15,TRBJ1-5,TRBD1,NA
TGTGCCTGGGCAAACCAGGGGGAGGAGACCCAGTACTTC,CAWANQGEETQYF,TRBV30,TRBJ2-5,TRBD1,NA
TGTGCCTGGAATATGGGCTACAATGAGCAGTTCTTC,CAWNMGYNEQFF,TRBV30,TRBJ2-1,NA,NA
TGCAGTGCTACTCCCGGGACAGGTAGCTACGAGCAGTACTTC,CSATPGTGSYEQYF,TRBV20-1,TRBJ2-7,TRBD1,NA
TGTGCCAGCAGCCAAGAAACGGCAGGATGGAACACTGAAGCTTTCTTT,CASSQETAGWNTEAFF,TRBV4-2,TRBJ1-1,NA,once
TGTGCCAGCAGCCCCCCAGAAGAGGTCTACGAGCAGTACTTC,CASSPPEEVYEQYF,TRBV13,TRBJ2-7,NA,NA
TGCGCCAGCAGCCACGCACAGGAGAGCTCCTACAATGAGCAGTTCTTC,CASSHAQESSYNEQFF,TRBV4-3,TRBJ2-1,NA,NA
TGTGCTAGCAGCTTATATCAGGTGACCACTAATGAGCAGTTCTTC,CASSLYQVTTNEQFF,TRBV7-7,TRBJ2-1,NA,once
TGCGCCAGCAGCCAAGATTTGGAGTTCTACCAAGAGACCCAGTACTTC,CASSQDLEFYQETQYF,TRBV4-1,TRBJ2-5,NA,NA
TGTGCCAGCAGCTTCGTTCCGGACAACTCCTACGAGCAGTACTTC,CASSFVPDNSYEQYF,TRBV5-6,TRBJ2-7,NA,NA
TGTGCCAGCAGTTTTGGGGAGGGGAGACAGCCCCAGCATTTT,CASSFGEGRQPQHF,TRBV28,TRBJ1-5,NA,NA
TGCGCCAGCAGCCAAGCCCCACCGGGACTAGAAATTGAGCAGTTCTTC,CASSQAPPGLEIEQFF,TRBV4-3,TRBJ2-1,TRBD2,NA
TGTGCCAGCAGTTTACTCCAGGGGGAGACAGATACGCAGTATTTT,CASSLLQGETDTQYF,TRBV28,TRBJ2-3,TRBD1,NA
TGTGCCATCAGCGAGGCGGGGGGCCAGTACGAGCAGTACTTC,CAISEAGGQYEQYF,TRBV10-3,TRBJ2-7,TRBD2,NA
TGCAGTGCTATGTTCGGAAGCACAGATACGCAGTATTTT,CSAMFGSTDTQYF,TRBV20-1,TRBJ2-3,NA,NA
TGCAGTGCTAGAGAAGGCCAGGACTACGAGCAGTACTTC,CSAREGQDYEQYF,TRBV20-1,TRBJ2-7,NA,NA
TGCAGTGCTAGTCCAGGGACCTACGAGCAGTACTTC,CSASPGTYEQYF,TRBV20-1,TRBJ2-7,NA,NA
TGTGCCAGCAGTTACGGAGTCGCAACTAATGAAAAACTGTTTTTT,CASSYGVATNEKLFF,TRBV6-5,TRBJ1-4,NA,NA
TGCAGTGCTAGAGATGGACTAGCGGGAAGGGATACGCAGTATTTT,CSARDGLAGRDTQYF,TRBV20-1,TRBJ2-3,TRBD2,NA
TGTGCCAGCAGCGGGGACTTTAGCTCTGGAAACACCATATATTTT,CASSGDFSSGNTIYF,TRBV9,TRBJ1-3,NA,NA
TGTGCCAGCAGCTCGACTAGTCTACTTCGTGAGCAGTTCTTC,CASSSTSLLREQFF,TRBV7-2,TRBJ2-1,NA,few
TGCAGTGCTAGAGAAGTAGAGACCCAGTACTTC,CSAREVETQYF,TRBV20-1,TRBJ2-5,NA,NA
TGTGCCAGCAGTTACTCACCCGGAGAAAGCGGGGTGCGATACGAGCAGTACTTC,CASSYSPGESGVRYEQYF,TRBV6-2/TRBV6-3,TRBJ2-7,TRBD2,NA
TGTGCCAGCACCGGGATTAGCACAGATACGCAGTATTTT,CASTGISTDTQYF,TRBV11-2,TRBJ2-3,NA,NA
TGCGCTATGACGGGGCTAATTCAAGAGACCCAGTACTTC,CAMTGLIQETQYF,TRBV23-1,TRBJ2-5,NA,NA
TGTGCCAGCAGCACAAACAGACAGCCAACTAATGAAAAACTGTTTTTT,CASSTNRQPTNEKLFF,TRBV7-9,TRBJ1-4,NA,NA
TGTGCCAGCAGCTTACTAGCGGGATCCACCGGGGAGCTGTTTTTT,CASSLLAGSTGELFF,TRBV5-4,TRBJ2-2,TRBD2,NA
TGTGCCAGCAGCTTGCTGGGAACGAACACTGAAGCTTTCTTT,CASSLLGTNTEAFF,TRBV7-8,TRBJ1-1,NA,NA
TGCAGTGCTACATCGCGGGACAGCTCCTACGAGCAGTACTTC,CSATSRDSSYEQYF,TRBV20-1,TRBJ2-7,NA,once
TGTGCCAGCAGCCTTTGGGGACGTTCCACCGGGGAGCTGTTTTTT,CASSLWGRSTGELFF,TRBV9,TRBJ2-2,NA,NA
TGTGCCATCTCGGGCCAAAACACCGGGGAGCTGTTTTTT,CAISGQNTGELFF,TRBV6-1,TRBJ2-2,NA,NA
TGTGCCAGTAGTTTACAGTCAACCGGGGAGCTGTTTTTT,CASSLQSTGELFF,TRBV19,TRBJ2-2,NA,once
TGTGCCAGCAGCCAAGATCTGGCGACAGGGGAATTGAAGACCCAGTACTTC,CASSQDLATGELKTQYF,TRBV4-2,TRBJ2-5,TRBD1,NA
TGTGCCTGGGCGGGGACTGGACCAGGTTGGGAGACCCAGTACTTC,CAWAGTGPGWETQYF,TRBV30,TRBJ2-5,NA,NA
TGTGCCAGTAGTACCGTTGGGACAGCCTACGAGCAGTACTTC,CASSTVGTAYEQYF,TRBV19,TRBJ2-7,TRBD1,NA
TGTGCCAGCAGCGCCCCGGGTGGGGCAGCCTCGAACACTGAAGCTTTCTTT,CASSAPGGAASNTEAFF,TRBV9,TRBJ1-1,NA,NA
TGTGCCAGCAGTTACGTGGTCGATGAGCAGTTCTTC,CASSYVVDEQFF,TRBV6-2/TRBV6-3,TRBJ2-1,NA,NA
TGTGCCAATCGACAGGGTGTGTTAGCCAAAAACATTCAGTACTTC,CANRQGVLAKNIQYF,TRBV19,TRBJ2-4,TRBD1,NA
TGTGCCAGCAGCCGGGGGAGCTCCTACAATGAGCAGTTCTTC,CASSRGSSYNEQFF,TRBV5-4,TRBJ2-1,NA,NA
TGTGCCAGCAGTTTAGGGGGTCTCGGTAAGGCTGAAGCTTTCTTT,CASSLGGLGKAEAFF,TRBV12-3/TRBV12-4,TRBJ1-1,NA,NA